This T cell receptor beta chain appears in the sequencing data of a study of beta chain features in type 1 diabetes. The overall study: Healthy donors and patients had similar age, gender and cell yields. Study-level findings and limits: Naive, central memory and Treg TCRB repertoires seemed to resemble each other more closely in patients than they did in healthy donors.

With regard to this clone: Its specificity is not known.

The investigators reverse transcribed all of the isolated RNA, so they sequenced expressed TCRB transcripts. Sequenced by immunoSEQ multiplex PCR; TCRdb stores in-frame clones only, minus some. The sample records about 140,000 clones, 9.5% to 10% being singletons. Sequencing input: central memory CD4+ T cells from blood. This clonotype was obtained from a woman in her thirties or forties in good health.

The CDR3 DNA follows: TGTGCTAGTGGTTTGGCACGGGGGGGTAGTGGAAAACTGTTTTTT. It is translated as CASGLARGGSGKLFF. The chain joins TRBV12-5 to TRBJ1-4; a weak D match, TRBD1 (5 bases). Trimming took off 1 base at V and 10 bases at J, with 16 bases between the two ends. The germline CDR1 and CDR2 sequences are LGHNT and FRNRAP. The CDR3 has 15 residues. The whole variable domain, filled in from reference TRBV12-5 and TRBJ1-4, reads DARVTQTPRHKVTEMGQEVTMRCQPILGHNTVFWYRQTMMQGLELLAYFRNRAPLDDSGMPKDRFSAEMPDATLATLKIQPSEPRDSAVYFCASGLARGGSGKLFFGSGTQLSVL.